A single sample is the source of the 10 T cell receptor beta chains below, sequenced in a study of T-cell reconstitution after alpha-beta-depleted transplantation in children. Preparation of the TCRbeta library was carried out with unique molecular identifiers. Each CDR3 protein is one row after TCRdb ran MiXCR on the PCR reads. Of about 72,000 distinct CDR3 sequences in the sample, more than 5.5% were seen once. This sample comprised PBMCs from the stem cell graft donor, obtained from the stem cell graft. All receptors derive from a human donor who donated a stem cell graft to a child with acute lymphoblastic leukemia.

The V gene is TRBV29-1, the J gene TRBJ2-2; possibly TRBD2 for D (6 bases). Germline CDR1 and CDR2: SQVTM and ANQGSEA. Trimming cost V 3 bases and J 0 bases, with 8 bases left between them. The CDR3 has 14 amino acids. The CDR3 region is CSVDGGTNTGELFF. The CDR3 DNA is TGCAGCGTTGACGGCGGGACGAACACCGGGGAGCTGTTTTTT.

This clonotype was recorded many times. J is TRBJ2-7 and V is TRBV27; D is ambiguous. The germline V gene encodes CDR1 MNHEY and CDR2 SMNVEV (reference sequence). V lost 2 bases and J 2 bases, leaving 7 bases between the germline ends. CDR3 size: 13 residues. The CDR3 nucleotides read TGTGCCAGCAGTTTAGGCGGCACCTACGAGCAGTACTTC. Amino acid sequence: CASSLGGTYEQYF.

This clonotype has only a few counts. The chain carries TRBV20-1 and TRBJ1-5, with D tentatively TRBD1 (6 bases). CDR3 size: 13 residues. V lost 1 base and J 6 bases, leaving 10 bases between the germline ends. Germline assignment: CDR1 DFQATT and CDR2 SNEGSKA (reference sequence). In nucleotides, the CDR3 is TGCAGTGCTAGAGGACAGGCGAGTCAGCCCCAGCATTTT. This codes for CSARGQASQPQHF.

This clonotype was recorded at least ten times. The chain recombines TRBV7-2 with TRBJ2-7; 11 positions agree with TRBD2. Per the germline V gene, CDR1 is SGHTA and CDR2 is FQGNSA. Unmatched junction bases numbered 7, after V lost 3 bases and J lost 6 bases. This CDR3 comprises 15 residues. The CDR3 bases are TGTGCCAGCAGCTTTGGATTAACTAGCGGGAGCGAGCAGTACTTC. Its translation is CASSFGLTSGSEQYF.

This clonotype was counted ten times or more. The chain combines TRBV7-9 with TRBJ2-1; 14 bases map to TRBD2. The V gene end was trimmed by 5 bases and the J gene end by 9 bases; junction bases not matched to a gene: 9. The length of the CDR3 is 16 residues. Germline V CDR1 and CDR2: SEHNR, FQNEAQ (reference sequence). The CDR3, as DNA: TGTGCCAGCAGCCCCAAGGGACTAGCGGGAGTATCTGAGCAGTTCTTC. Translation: CASSPKGLAGVSEQFF.

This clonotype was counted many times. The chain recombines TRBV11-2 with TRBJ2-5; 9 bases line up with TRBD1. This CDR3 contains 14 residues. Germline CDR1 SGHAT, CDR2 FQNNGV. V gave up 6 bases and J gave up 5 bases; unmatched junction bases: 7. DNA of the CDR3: TGTGCCAGCAGTCGCTCCGGGACAGGGGAGACCCAGTACTTC. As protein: CASSRSGTGETQYF.

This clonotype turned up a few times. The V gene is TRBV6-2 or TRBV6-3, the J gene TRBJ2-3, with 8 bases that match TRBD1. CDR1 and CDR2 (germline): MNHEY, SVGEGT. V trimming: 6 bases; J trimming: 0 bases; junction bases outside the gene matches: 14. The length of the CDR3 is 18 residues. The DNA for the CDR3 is TGTGCCAGCAGCCCTCGGCCCGGGACAGGTGTTAGCACAGATACGCAGTATTTT. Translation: CASSPRPGTGVSTDTQYF.

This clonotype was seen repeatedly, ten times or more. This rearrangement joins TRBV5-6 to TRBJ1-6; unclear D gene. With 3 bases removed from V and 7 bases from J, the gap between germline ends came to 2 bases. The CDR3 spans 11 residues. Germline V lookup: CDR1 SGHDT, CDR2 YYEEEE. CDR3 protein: CASSSNSPLHF. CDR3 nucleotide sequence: TGTGCCAGCAGCTCGAATTCACCCCTCCACTTT.

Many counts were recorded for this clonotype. For the CDR3, the DNA is TGTGCCAGCAGCTTAGTCCAGAACACTGAAGCTTTCTTT. It specifies CASSLVQNTEAFF. This chain uses TRBV7-8 with TRBJ1-1; D is uncertain. Trimming stripped 1 base from V and 1 base from J, with 4 bases between. The germline V gene has CDR1 SGHVS and CDR2 FQNEAQ. This CDR3 is built from 13 residues.

The CDR3 here is CASSSLGLAGVNRYNEQFF. DNA of the CDR3: TGTGCCAGCAGCTCCCTGGGGCTAGCGGGGGTGAACAGGTACAATGAGCAGTTCTTC. The rearrangement joins TRBV7-1 to TRBJ2-1, with 10 bases matching TRBD2. TRBV7-1 belongs to the ORF category, with a function that is uncertain. The CDR3 runs 19 residues. V lost 3 bases and J lost 4; bases outside the gene matches: 15.